This T cell receptor (beta chain) was sequenced during a study of T cell responses to AZD1222 COVID-19 vaccine. Study results and caveats: Repertoire collection took place solely once the T cell response had peaked. Elevations in Spike-specific TCR breadth and depth followed administration of two AZD1222 doses.

Of note for this clone: Its antigen remains unknown.

Generated by immunoSEQ multiplex PCR, the TCRdb table keeps only in-frame clones and is missing some. The sample lists about 100,000 clones, over 75% occurring once. CDR1 is SNHLY and CDR2 is FYNNEI in the germline V gene. The V gene lost 4 bases and the J gene lost 3 bases, with 6 bases spanning the gap. The CDR3 runs 12 residues. The input for sequencing was peripheral blood, taken on day 0 of MenACWY control vaccination. This TCR was recovered from an adult in good health. The gene calls are TRBV2 and TRBJ1-2; tentatively, D is TRBD1 (6 bases). The CDR3 region is CASSGTDYGYTF. DNA for the CDR3: TGTGCCAGCAGTGGGACAGACTATGGCTACACCTTC.